This T cell receptor (beta chain) was found in a study of shared clonotypes between healthy human individuals. General study results and limits: Large depth notwithstanding, sorted-subset sequencing proved incomplete by rarefaction.

The study drew its donors from healthy HIV-negative adults without recent acute infections or vaccinations. The table came from immunoSEQ multiplex PCR; TCRdb's copy has only in-frame clones and leaves some out. The table includes roughly 1,000,000 clones, approximately 80% detected once. Note on this clone: Its antigen is unidentified.

This TCR came from a man in his late teens or twenties in good health. Some clones in this sample may be carry-over from other donors' samples. The specimen was memory CD4+ T cells from PBMCs. The subset here: CD45RA-negative fraction.

The CDR3 reads CASSGGLAGAPRSGELFF. The CDR3 region has the DNA TGTGCCAGCAGTGGGGGACTAGCGGGAGCCCCGCGGTCCGGGGAGCTGTTTTTT. The genes are TRBV6-1 and TRBJ2-2; TRBD2 matches 14 bases. The CDR3 loop spans 18 amino acids. V was pared by 4 bases and J by 6 bases, with 10 bases of the junction left unmatched. Germline V lookup: CDR1 MNHNS, CDR2 SASEGT.